This T cell receptor beta chain was captured by sequencing in a study of blood T cell repertoires in COVID-19. Study details: The study drew acute and convalescent COVID-19 samples from the United States, Italy and Spain.

Germline lookup yields CDR1 SNHLY and CDR2 FYNNEI. The CDR3 sequence is 12 residues long. Data came from immunoSEQ multiplex PCR; TCRdb stores just in-frame clones and leaves some out. The sample holds just over 95,000 clones, over 70% seen once. Note on this clone: One junction end disagrees with the germline gene, perhaps due to a read error.

The sample consisted of peripheral blood. This TCR was sampled from a man in his sixties with acute or convalescent COVID-19. The gene calls are TRBV2 and TRBJ1-1; maybe TRBD1 (5 bases). CDR3 DNA sequence: TGTGCCGGCAGGGCGCTACAGACTGAAGCTTTCTTT. Translation: CAGRALQTEAFF.